Shown below are 16 T cell receptor beta chains from a single sample sequenced in a study of OX40 agonist ivuxolimab in advanced cancers. Profiling relied on immunoSEQ multiplex PCR, and the TCRdb table lists in-frame clones only, not all of them. The sample carries approximately 74,000 clones, 82% recorded once. Source: CD4+ or CD8+ T cells sorted from blood, taken in a trial of the OX40 agonist ivuxolimab. Receptor source: an adult with an advanced solid tumor such as melanoma, head and neck, liver or kidney cancer.

This clone appeared once. The chain links TRBV4-3 to TRBJ1-4, with 10 bases identical to TRBD1. Germline V gives CDR1 LGHNA, CDR2 YSLEER. After removal of 1 base from V and 2 bases from J, the junction contained 4 bases not matched to a gene. This CDR3 spans 17 amino acids. CDR3 sequence (DNA): TGCGCCAGCAGCCAAGGACAGGGGGCTATGACTAATGAAAAACTGTTTTTT. It is translated as CASSQGQGAMTNEKLFF.

As regards this clone: Distinct nucleotide sequences in the sample also encode this CDR3. The chain links TRBV6-5 to TRBJ2-1; D is unresolved. The CDR3 is 13 amino acids. The germline gives CDR1 MNHEY, CDR2 SVGAGI. V lost 0 bases, J lost 6 bases, and 6 bases lay in between. The CDR3, as DNA: TGTGCCAGCAGTTACTCGAGTATCAATGAGCAGTTCTTC. Its protein product is CASSYSSINEQFF.

This clone was counted once. The chain links TRBV4-2 to TRBJ2-5; a possible D gene is TRBD2 (5 bases). Germline CDR1 and CDR2: LGHNA and YNFKEQ. Trimming pared 4 bases from V and 5 bases from J, leaving 14 bases between. The length of the CDR3 is 14 residues. CDR3 residues: CASSRGAGWETQYF. Here the CDR3 DNA reads TGTGCCAGCAGCCGCGGTGCGGGCTGGGAGACCCAGTACTTC.

V usage is TRBV27 and J usage is TRBJ2-5; 7 positions match TRBD1. Unmatched junction bases numbered 10, after V lost 5 bases and J lost 1 base. Looked up from germline, CDR1 is MNHEY and CDR2 is SMNVEV (reference sequence). The CDR3 consists of 16 residues. The CDR3 nucleotides are TGTGCCAGCAGTCTTACCGGGACAGAATTCCAAGAGACCCAGTACTTC. Protein product: CASSLTGTEFQETQYF.

V is TRBV6-1 and J is TRBJ2-2; D tentatively reads TRBD1 or TRBD2 (7 bases each). Germline CDR1 and CDR2: MNHNS and SASEGT. The CDR3 is 19 residues long. The ends were cut back, 4 bases at V and 3 bases at J, with 24 bases in the middle. The CDR3 sequence is CASSGTSDYIRGHTGELFF. In DNA, the CDR3 is TGTGCCAGCAGTGGTACTAGCGATTACATAAGGGGGCACACCGGGGAGCTGTTTTTT.

This clone appeared a single time. The rearrangement joins TRBV6-5 to TRBJ1-6; a possible D gene is TRBD1 (5 bases). Trimming removed 0 bases from V and 4 bases from J, with 7 bases in between. The germline V gene has CDR1 MNHEY and CDR2 SVGAGI. This CDR3 is 15 amino acids long. The CDR3 bases are TGTGCCAGCAGTTACTCGAGGGGTTATAATTCACCCCTCCACTTT. It yields the protein CASSYSRGYNSPLHF.

This rearrangement joins TRBV7-9 to TRBJ1-2; no clear D gene. This CDR3 spans 13 amino acids. Trimming stripped 4 bases from V and 2 bases from J, with 8 bases between. The V gene's germline CDR1 is SEHNR and CDR2 FQNEAQ (reference sequence). The CDR3: CASSSDWNYGYTF. The DNA for the CDR3 is TGTGCCAGCAGCTCGGACTGGAACTATGGCTACACCTTC.

This chain joins TRBV7-2 and TRBJ1-1; unclear D gene. In germline, CDR1 is SGHTA, CDR2 FQGNSA. The CDR3 runs to 13 residues. The germline V and J ends were trimmed by 2 bases and 1 base, with 5 bases remaining between them. CDR3 coding DNA: TGTGCCAGCAGCTTAAGCCAGAACACTGAAGCTTTCTTT. Amino acid sequence: CASSLSQNTEAFF.

This clone was seen only once. At the DNA level, this CDR3 is encoded by other sequences in the same sample as well. The chain couples TRBV9 to TRBJ1-3; 7 nucleotides line up with TRBD1. V dropped 2 bases and J dropped 0; count of bases not matched to a gene: 2. The CDR3 consists of 15 residues. Germline V lookup: CDR1 SGDLS, CDR2 YYNGEE. This chain's CDR3 is CASSVGQASGNTIYF. The CDR3 bases are TGTGCCAGCAGCGTCGGACAGGCCTCTGGAAACACCATATATTTT.

The chain employs TRBV30 and TRBJ2-1; D call uncertain. Trimming pared 3 bases from V and 3 bases from J, leaving 9 bases between. The V gene's germline CDR1 is GTSNPN and CDR2 SVGIG (reference sequence). The CDR3 is 13 residues long. This CDR3 is CAWSWGSYNEQFF. CDR3 bases: TGTGCCTGGAGCTGGGGTAGCTACAATGAGCAGTTCTTC.

This clone showed up just a few times. The chain links TRBV2 to TRBJ1-5; the match to TRBD1 covers 7 bases. The CDR3 consists of 14 residues. With V trimmed by 8 bases and J by 1 base, 5 bases remained unmatched. Germline lookup yields CDR1 SNHLY and CDR2 FYNNEI. CDR3 region: CASGSDRSNQPQHF. In nucleotides, the CDR3 is TGTGCCAGCGGATCGGACAGGAGCAATCAGCCCCAGCATTTT.

The chain is built from TRBV18 and TRBJ1-2; tentative D call: TRBD1 (6 bases). The CDR3 contains 14 residues. The V end lost 1 base, the J end lost 3 bases, and 9 bases lay between the germline ends. Germline V gene data show CDR1 as KGHSH and CDR2 as LQKENI. The CDR3 reads CASSPQRQDYGYTF. CDR3 DNA sequence: TGTGCCAGCTCACCACAAAGACAGGACTATGGCTACACCTTC.

The rearrangement uses TRBV6-6 and TRBJ1-6, with D uncertain. Germline values: CDR1 MNHNY, CDR2 SVGAGI (reference sequence). Trimming shortened V by 7 bases and J by 0 bases, and 13 bases separated the two germline ends. The CDR3 consists of 16 residues. The CDR3, as DNA: TGTGCCAGCACCCCCGGGTCTCGCTCCTATAATTCACCCCTCCACTTT. Its protein product is CASTPGSRSYNSPLHF.

V gene TRBV6-6 combines with J gene TRBJ1-2; D unresolved. The germline CDR1 and CDR2 sequences are MNHNY and SVGAGI (reference sequence). The V end was cut by 8 bases, the J end by 4 bases, with 11 bases between. The CDR3 is 12 amino acids. The CDR3 coding sequence is TGTGCCAGCGGACTTGGTCGCTATGGCTACACCTTC. It is translated as CASGLGRYGYTF.

The CDR3 region is CATSRDPNRLYSNQPQHF. The CDR3 region has the DNA TGTGCCACCAGCAGAGATCCGAACAGGCTTTATAGCAATCAGCCCCAGCATTTT. This chain links TRBV15 with TRBJ1-5; possibly TRBD1 for D (5 bases). Looked up from germline, CDR1 is LNHNV and CDR2 is YYDKDF (reference sequence). This CDR3 is 18 amino acids long. Trimming cost V 0 bases and J 0 bases, with 15 bases left between them.

CDR3 loop: CASSLTGSMNTEAFF. The CDR3, as DNA: TGTGCCAGCAGCTTGACAGGATCGATGAACACTGAAGCTTTCTTT. This sequence joins TRBV7-2 and TRBJ1-1; weak D call: TRBD1 (6 bases). Germline CDR1 reads SGHTA; CDR2 reads FQGNSA. Trimming took off 3 bases at V and 0 bases at J, with 11 bases between the two ends. The length of the CDR3 is 15 residues. Together with reference TRBV7-2 and TRBJ1-1, the CDR3 gives the full variable domain: GAGVSQSPSNKVTEKGKDVELRCDPISGHTALYWYRQSLGQGLEFLIYFQGNSAPDKSGLPSDRFSAERTGGSVSTLTIQRTQQEDSAVYLCASSLTGSMNTEAFFGQGTRLTVV.